Following are 13 T cell receptor beta chains from one sample sequenced in a study of OX40 agonist ivuxolimab in advanced cancers. Here immunoSEQ multiplex PCR was the method, and the copy in TCRdb shows in-frame clones only, minus some. The table lists approximately 100,000 clones, over 85% of them singletons. Material: CD4+ or CD8+ T cells sorted from blood, obtained in a trial of the OX40 agonist ivuxolimab. The receptors stem from an adult with an advanced solid tumor such as melanoma, head and neck, liver or kidney cancer.

This clone was observed once. This chain joins TRBV5-1 and TRBJ2-5, with 7 bases lining up with TRBD1. Germline assignment: CDR1 SGHRS and CDR2 YFSETQ. The CDR3 spans 15 residues. Trimming at V came to 2 bases and at J to 4 bases, leaving 8 bases not matched to a gene. CDR3 protein: CASSFNDRVSETQYF. CDR3 nucleotide sequence: TGCGCCAGCAGCTTTAACGACAGGGTTTCAGAGACCCAGTACTTC.

This sequence joins TRBV2 and TRBJ2-1; 14 nucleotides align to TRBD2. Germline loops: CDR1 SNHLY, CDR2 FYNNEI. The junction had 8 bases not matched to a gene; V was cut back by 4 bases and J by 9 bases. This CDR3 comprises 16 residues. CDR3 amino acids: CASSARTSGGSTEQFF. CDR3 coding DNA: TGTGCCAGCAGTGCCCGGACTAGCGGGGGGTCTACTGAGCAGTTCTTC.

The chain employs TRBV28 and TRBJ1-2; TRBD1 might be the D (6 bases). The CDR3 has 12 amino acids. V lost 8 bases, J lost 4 bases, and 11 bases lay in between. Per germline, CDR1 MDHEN and CDR2 SYDVKM. The CDR3 here is CASSRGGYGYTF. Written as DNA, the CDR3 is TGTGCCAGCTCCCGAGGGGGCTATGGCTACACCTTC.

V usage is TRBV9 and J usage is TRBJ2-7; D unresolved. Germline CDR1 and CDR2: SGDLS and YYNGEE. The CDR3 is 14 amino acids. With 0 bases removed from V and 2 bases from J, the gap between germline ends came to 9 bases. The CDR3 loop reads CASSVESQTYEQYF. The DNA for the CDR3 is TGTGCCAGCAGCGTAGAAAGCCAAACCTACGAGCAGTACTTC.

This chain joins TRBV29-1 and TRBJ1-2; D unresolved. Germline-derived CDR1 and CDR2 are SQVTM and ANQGSEA. Trimming stripped 8 bases from V and 6 bases from J, with 10 bases between. CDR3 size: 10 residues. The CDR3 loop is CSSEGHGYTF. Written as DNA, the CDR3 is TGCAGCTCTGAAGGGCATGGCTACACCTTC.

In nucleotides, the CDR3 is TGCGCCAGCAGCTCCCGGGGTAGCGGGGGAGGCACAGATACGCAGTATTTT. Its translation is CASSSRGSGGGTDTQYF. The chain employs TRBV4-3 and TRBJ2-3, with 9 positions matching TRBD2. Trimming took 5 bases from V and 1 from J; bases not matched to a gene: 10. The CDR3 contains 17 residues. CDR1 is LGHNA, CDR2 YSLEER, per germline.

The chain combines TRBV7-2 with TRBJ2-7, with D possibly matching TRBD2 (6 bases). The V and J ends lost 2 bases and 4 bases respectively, with 12 bases between them. The CDR3 consists of 14 residues. Germline CDR1 and CDR2: SGHTA and FQGNSA. As DNA, the CDR3 is TGTGCCAGCAGCTTATATGGAGGGGAGTACGAGCAGTACTTC. It encodes CASSLYGGEYEQYF.

The CDR3 reads CSVVKGGEETQYF. The CDR3 coding sequence is TGCAGCGTTGTTAAGGGGGGTGAGGAGACCCAGTACTTC. V and J are TRBV29-1 and TRBJ2-5; D could derive from TRBD1 or TRBD2 (6 bases each). This CDR3 is built from 13 residues. The germline V gene has CDR1 SQVTM and CDR2 ANQGSEA. V dropped 4 bases and J dropped 5 bases, with 14 bases sitting between them. The whole variable domain, filled in from reference TRBV29-1 and TRBJ2-5, reads SAVISQKPSRDICQRGTSLTIQCQVDSQVTMMFWYRQQPGQSLTLIATANQGSEATYESGFVIDKFPISRPNLTFSTLTVSNMSPEDSSIYLCSVVKGGEETQYFGPGTRLLVL.

The V and J genes are TRBV6-5 and TRBJ2-7; tentative D call: TRBD1 (6 bases). The CDR3 extends over 14 amino acids. Between the trimmed V and J ends, which lost 2 bases and 4 bases, there was a span of 12 bases. Looked up from germline, CDR1 is MNHEY and CDR2 is SVGAGI. The CDR3 DNA reads TGTGCCAGCAGTTACACCCGGGACAAATACGAGCAGTACTTC. Amino acid sequence: CASSYTRDKYEQYF.

V gene TRBV11-3 combines with J gene TRBJ2-2, with 12 bases fitting TRBD2. Germline V gene lookup returns CDR1 SGHNT and CDR2 YENEEA. The CDR3 runs 17 residues. V was pared by 2 bases and J by 5 bases, with 6 bases of the junction left unmatched. The CDR3 here is CASSLPLAGGLTGELFF. In DNA, the CDR3 is TGTGCCAGCAGCTTACCACTAGCGGGGGGCCTAACCGGGGAGCTGTTTTTT.

The chain is built from TRBV30 and TRBJ2-3; D might be TRBD2 (7 bases). This CDR3 spans 13 amino acids. V was shortened by 5 bases and J by 7 bases, with 16 bases between the two germline ends. In germline, CDR1 is GTSNPN, CDR2 SVGIG (reference sequence). CDR3 bases: TGTGCCTGGGGAACGGGGGGCTATCATACGCAGTATTTT. Translated: CAWGTGGYHTQYF.

The V and J genes are TRBV11-2 and TRBJ1-5; no firm D call. Germline V gene sequence: CDR1 SGHAT, CDR2 FQNNGV. V was trimmed by 1 base and J by 6 bases, leaving 19 bases between them. This CDR3 has 17 amino acids. CDR3: CASSLGDAVGEVQPQHF. The CDR3 DNA reads as TGTGCCAGCAGCTTAGGCGACGCGGTAGGCGAGGTTCAGCCCCAGCATTTT.

The chain joins TRBV7-9 to TRBJ1-1; TRBD1 matches at 7 bases. V dropped 0 bases and J dropped 2; count of bases not matched to a gene: 6. The CDR3 is made up of 16 amino acids. The germline gives CDR1 SEHNR, CDR2 FQNEAQ (reference sequence). CDR3 DNA sequence: TGTGCCAGCAGCTTAGCCGGGAGGGGGCCTAACACTGAAGCTTTCTTT. Translating it yields CASSLAGRGPNTEAFF.